A selection of T cell receptor beta chains follows, all from one sample in a study of blood T cell repertoires in COVID-19. Only in-frame clones appear in the TCRdb table, and some are missing; sequencing was by immunoSEQ multiplex PCR. The table includes over 50,000 clones, roughly 80% detected once. The sample consisted of PBMCs or T cells enriched from blood (not recorded which). These receptors came from a woman between 35 and 50 years old with acute COVID-19. CDR3s include the opening cysteine and the closing phenylalanine or tryptophan. The D gene is left open where the match is weak. Where a row states a size, it is once, few, many or the class of an expanded clone; other rows omit it.

once | TRBJ1-5 | TRBV9 | . | CASSVDWAANQPQHF | TGTGCCAGCAGCGTAGATTGGGCAGCCAATCAGCCCCAGCATTTT
. | TRBJ2-2 | TRBV11-2 | TRBD1 | CASSSDRSDTGELFF | TGTGCCAGCAGCTCGGACAGGTCGGACACCGGGGAGCTGTTTTTT
. | TRBJ2-1 | TRBV14 | TRBD2 | CASSQPGLGFYEQFF | TGTGCCAGCAGCCAACCGGGACTAGGGTTTTATGAGCAGTTCTTC
. | TRBJ1-1 | TRBV2 | . | CASSEAPTGMNTEAFF | TGTGCCAGCAGTGAAGCTCCCACAGGCATGAACACTGAAGCTTTCTTT
. | TRBJ2-2 | TRBV28 | . | CASSLFARDTGELFF | TGTGCCAGCAGTTTATTTGCCAGGGACACCGGGGAGCTGTTTTTT
. | TRBJ1-3 | TRBV5-1 | . | CASSLATGSSGNTIYF | TGCGCCAGCAGCTTGGCTACAGGAAGCTCTGGAAACACCATATATTTT
. | TRBJ2-1 | TRBV15 | . | CATSRDFMGSNEQFF | TGTGCCACCAGCAGAGATTTCATGGGCAGCAATGAGCAGTTCTTC
. | TRBJ1-2 | TRBV10-3 | . | CAISDPGDRFYGYTF | TGTGCCATCAGTGATCCAGGGGATCGGTTTTATGGCTACACCTTC
. | TRBJ1-3 | TRBV9 | TRBD1 | CASSPQGAGGNTIYF | TGTGCCAGCAGCCCCCAGGGGGCGGGGGGAAACACCATATATTTT
. | TRBJ2-7 | TRBV28 | TRBD2 | CASSPTSGNRYEQYF | TGTGCCAGCAGCCCGACTAGCGGGAATCGGTACGAGCAGTACTTC
once | TRBJ2-3 | TRBV5-1 | . | CASSPSGVPGTDTQYF | TGCGCCAGCAGCCCCTCCGGGGTGCCTGGCACAGATACGCAGTATTTT
many | TRBJ2-5 | TRBV6-5 | TRBD2 | CASSPGLVQETQYF | TGTGCCAGCAGTCCGGGACTAGTCCAAGAGACCCAGTACTTC
. | TRBJ2-1 | TRBV10-1 | TRBD1 | CASGGQYNEQFF | TGCGCCAGCGGGGGACAGTACAATGAGCAGTTCTTC
. | TRBJ2-1 | TRBV2 | TRBD1 | CASSEAIVGQGASNEQFF | TGTGCCAGCAGTGAAGCTATTGTAGGACAGGGGGCAAGCAATGAGCAGTTCTTC
. | TRBJ1-6 | TRBV7-6 | . | CASSLSKVGRVNNSPLHF | TGTGCCAGCAGCTTATCAAAGGTCGGCAGGGTTAATAATTCACCCCTCCACTTT
. | TRBJ2-5 | TRBV29-1 | TRBD1 | CSVEGAGGGETQYF | TGCAGCGTTGAGGGGGCAGGGGGCGGTGAGACCCAGTACTTC
. | TRBJ2-3 | TRBV5-1 | . | CASSLPTDTQYF | TGCGCCAGCAGCCTCCCGACAGATACGCAGTATTTT
. | TRBJ1-4 | TRBV18 | TRBD1 | CASSPTTGGRSEKLFF | TGTGCCAGCTCACCGACCACAGGGGGCCGGAGTGAAAAACTGTTTTTT
. | TRBJ1-5 | TRBV28 | TRBD1 | CASRHDRGGNQPQHF | TGTGCCAGCAGACATGACAGGGGTGGCAATCAGCCCCAGCATTTT
. | TRBJ2-7 | TRBV9 | TRBD2 | CASSVVLAGPSSYEQYF | TGTGCCAGCAGCGTAGTACTAGCGGGTCCCAGCTCCTACGAGCAGTACTTC
. | TRBJ1-2 | TRBV19 | . | CASSWPSSLAGYTF | TGTGCCAGTAGTTGGCCTTCTTCCTTAGCGGGCTACACCTTC
. | TRBJ2-5 | TRBV11-2 | TRBD2 | CASSLGRLAGPPETQYF | TGTGCCAGCAGCTTAGGGAGACTAGCGGGGCCCCCAGAGACCCAGTACTTC
. | TRBJ1-2 | TRBV27 | . | CASLGGGALGYTF | TGTGCCAGCTTGGGAGGGGGGGCGCTGGGCTACACCTTC
. | TRBJ2-3 | TRBV24-1 | . | CATSDSTVETLRTDTQYF | TGTGCCACCAGTGATTCGACGGTGGAGACCCTACGCACAGATACGCAGTATTTT
. | TRBJ1-6 | TRBV28 | . | CASSLWDSYSPLHF | TGTGCCAGCAGTTTATGGGACAGCTATTCACCCCTCCACTTT
. | TRBJ2-3 | TRBV13 | TRBD2 | CASSLVTGTSVQYF | TGTGCCAGCAGCTTAGTTACCGGGACTAGCGTGCAGTATTTT
. | TRBJ1-2 | TRBV18 | TRBD1 | CASSTHRRQGADGYTF | TGTGCCAGCTCTACTCACCGAAGACAGGGGGCGGATGGCTACACCTTC
. | TRBJ2-7 | TRBV29-1 | . | CSVEPPDSPYEQYF | TGCAGCGTTGAACCCCCTGACAGCCCCTACGAGCAGTACTTC
. | TRBJ2-2 | TRBV24-1 | . | CATSAGVATGELFF | TGTGCCACCAGTGCAGGGGTCGCCACCGGGGAGCTGTTTTTT
once | TRBJ1-2 | TRBV11-2 | TRBD1 | CASRSDRGNYGYTF | TGTGCCAGCAGGTCGGACAGGGGGAACTATGGCTACACCTTC
. | TRBJ2-7 | TRBV2 | TRBD1 | CASRDRDRLYEQYF | TGTGCCAGCAGGGACCGGGACAGGCTCTACGAGCAGTACTTC